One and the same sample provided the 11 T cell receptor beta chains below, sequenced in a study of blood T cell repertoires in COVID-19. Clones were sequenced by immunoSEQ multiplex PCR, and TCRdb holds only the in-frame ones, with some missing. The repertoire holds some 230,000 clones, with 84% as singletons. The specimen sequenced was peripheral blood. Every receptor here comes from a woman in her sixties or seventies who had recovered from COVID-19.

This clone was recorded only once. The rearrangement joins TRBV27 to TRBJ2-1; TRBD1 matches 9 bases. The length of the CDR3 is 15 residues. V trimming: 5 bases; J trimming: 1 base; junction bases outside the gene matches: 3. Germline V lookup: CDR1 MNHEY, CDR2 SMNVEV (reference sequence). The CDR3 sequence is CASSPGTGSYNEQFF. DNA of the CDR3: TGTGCCAGCAGTCCCGGGACAGGGTCCTACAATGAGCAGTTCTTC.

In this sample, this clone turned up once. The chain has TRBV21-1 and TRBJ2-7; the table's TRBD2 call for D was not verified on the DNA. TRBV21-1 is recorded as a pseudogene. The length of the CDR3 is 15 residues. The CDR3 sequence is CASSKGRHPRDEQYF. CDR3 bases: TGTGCCAGCAGCAAAGGGCGCCACCCGCGGGACGAGCAGTACTTC.

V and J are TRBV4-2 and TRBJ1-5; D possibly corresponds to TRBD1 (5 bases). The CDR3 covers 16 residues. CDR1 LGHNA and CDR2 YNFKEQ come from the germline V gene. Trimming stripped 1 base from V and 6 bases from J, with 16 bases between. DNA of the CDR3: TGTGCCAGCAGCCAAGTTATCAGAAGGGGTGGTCAGCCCCAGCATTTT. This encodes CASSQVIRRGGQPQHF.

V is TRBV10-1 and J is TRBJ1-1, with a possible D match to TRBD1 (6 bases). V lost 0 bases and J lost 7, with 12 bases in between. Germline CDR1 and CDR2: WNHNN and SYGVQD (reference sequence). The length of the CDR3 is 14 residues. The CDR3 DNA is TGCGCCAGCAGTGAGTCTGGGGGCCGCGGTGAAGCTTTCTTT. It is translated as CASSESGGRGEAFF.

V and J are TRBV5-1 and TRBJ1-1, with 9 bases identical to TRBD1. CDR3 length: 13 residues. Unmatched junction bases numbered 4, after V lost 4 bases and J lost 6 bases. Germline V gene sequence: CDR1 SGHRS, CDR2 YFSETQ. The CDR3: CASSVGQGPEAFF. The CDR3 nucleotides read TGCGCCAGCAGCGTGGGACAGGGACCTGAAGCTTTCTTT.

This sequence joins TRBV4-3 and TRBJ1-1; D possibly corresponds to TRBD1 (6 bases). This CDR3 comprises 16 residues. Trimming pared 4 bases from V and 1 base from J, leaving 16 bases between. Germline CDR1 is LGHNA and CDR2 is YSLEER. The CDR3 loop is CASSPSPGTWNTEAFF. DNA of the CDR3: TGCGCCAGCAGCCCATCCCCCGGGACATGGAACACTGAAGCTTTCTTT.

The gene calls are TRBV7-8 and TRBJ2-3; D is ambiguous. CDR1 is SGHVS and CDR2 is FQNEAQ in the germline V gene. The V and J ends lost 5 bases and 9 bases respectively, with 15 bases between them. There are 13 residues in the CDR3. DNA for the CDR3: TGTGCCAGCAGCCCCCGAGTATCGCGCACGCAGTATTTT. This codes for CASSPRVSRTQYF.

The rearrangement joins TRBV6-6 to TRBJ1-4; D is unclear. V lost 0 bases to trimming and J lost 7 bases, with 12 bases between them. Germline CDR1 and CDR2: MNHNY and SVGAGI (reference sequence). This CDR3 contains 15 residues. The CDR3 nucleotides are TGTGCCAGCAGTTACTCGACCGAGGATAGTGAAAAACTGTTTTTT. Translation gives CASSYSTEDSEKLFF.

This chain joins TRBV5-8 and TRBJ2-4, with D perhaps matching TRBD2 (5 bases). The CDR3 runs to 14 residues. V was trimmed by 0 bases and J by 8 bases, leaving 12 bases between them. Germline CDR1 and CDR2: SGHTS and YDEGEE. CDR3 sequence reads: CASSLGPGTDIQYF. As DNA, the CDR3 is TGTGCCAGCAGCTTGGGTCCGGGAACTGACATTCAGTACTTC. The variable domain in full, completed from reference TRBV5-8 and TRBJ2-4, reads EAGVTQSPTHLIKTRGQQATLRCSPISGHTSVYWYQQALGLGLQFLLWYDEGEERNRGNFPPRFSGRQFPNYSSELNVNALELEDSALYLCASSLGPGTDIQYFGAGTRLSVL.

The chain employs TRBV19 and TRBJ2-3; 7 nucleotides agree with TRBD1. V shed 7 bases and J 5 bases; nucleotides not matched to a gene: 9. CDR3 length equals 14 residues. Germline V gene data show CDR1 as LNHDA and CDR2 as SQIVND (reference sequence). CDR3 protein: CASKGTAAGDTQYF. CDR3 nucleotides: TGTGCCAGTAAAGGGACAGCCGCCGGAGATACGCAGTATTTT.

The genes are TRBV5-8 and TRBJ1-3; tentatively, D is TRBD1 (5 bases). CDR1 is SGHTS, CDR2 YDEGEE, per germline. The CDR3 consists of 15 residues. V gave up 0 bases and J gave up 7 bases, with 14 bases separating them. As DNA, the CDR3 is TGTGCCAGCAGCTTGGCAGGGCCCGGTGGGAACACCATATATTTT. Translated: CASSLAGPGGNTIYF.